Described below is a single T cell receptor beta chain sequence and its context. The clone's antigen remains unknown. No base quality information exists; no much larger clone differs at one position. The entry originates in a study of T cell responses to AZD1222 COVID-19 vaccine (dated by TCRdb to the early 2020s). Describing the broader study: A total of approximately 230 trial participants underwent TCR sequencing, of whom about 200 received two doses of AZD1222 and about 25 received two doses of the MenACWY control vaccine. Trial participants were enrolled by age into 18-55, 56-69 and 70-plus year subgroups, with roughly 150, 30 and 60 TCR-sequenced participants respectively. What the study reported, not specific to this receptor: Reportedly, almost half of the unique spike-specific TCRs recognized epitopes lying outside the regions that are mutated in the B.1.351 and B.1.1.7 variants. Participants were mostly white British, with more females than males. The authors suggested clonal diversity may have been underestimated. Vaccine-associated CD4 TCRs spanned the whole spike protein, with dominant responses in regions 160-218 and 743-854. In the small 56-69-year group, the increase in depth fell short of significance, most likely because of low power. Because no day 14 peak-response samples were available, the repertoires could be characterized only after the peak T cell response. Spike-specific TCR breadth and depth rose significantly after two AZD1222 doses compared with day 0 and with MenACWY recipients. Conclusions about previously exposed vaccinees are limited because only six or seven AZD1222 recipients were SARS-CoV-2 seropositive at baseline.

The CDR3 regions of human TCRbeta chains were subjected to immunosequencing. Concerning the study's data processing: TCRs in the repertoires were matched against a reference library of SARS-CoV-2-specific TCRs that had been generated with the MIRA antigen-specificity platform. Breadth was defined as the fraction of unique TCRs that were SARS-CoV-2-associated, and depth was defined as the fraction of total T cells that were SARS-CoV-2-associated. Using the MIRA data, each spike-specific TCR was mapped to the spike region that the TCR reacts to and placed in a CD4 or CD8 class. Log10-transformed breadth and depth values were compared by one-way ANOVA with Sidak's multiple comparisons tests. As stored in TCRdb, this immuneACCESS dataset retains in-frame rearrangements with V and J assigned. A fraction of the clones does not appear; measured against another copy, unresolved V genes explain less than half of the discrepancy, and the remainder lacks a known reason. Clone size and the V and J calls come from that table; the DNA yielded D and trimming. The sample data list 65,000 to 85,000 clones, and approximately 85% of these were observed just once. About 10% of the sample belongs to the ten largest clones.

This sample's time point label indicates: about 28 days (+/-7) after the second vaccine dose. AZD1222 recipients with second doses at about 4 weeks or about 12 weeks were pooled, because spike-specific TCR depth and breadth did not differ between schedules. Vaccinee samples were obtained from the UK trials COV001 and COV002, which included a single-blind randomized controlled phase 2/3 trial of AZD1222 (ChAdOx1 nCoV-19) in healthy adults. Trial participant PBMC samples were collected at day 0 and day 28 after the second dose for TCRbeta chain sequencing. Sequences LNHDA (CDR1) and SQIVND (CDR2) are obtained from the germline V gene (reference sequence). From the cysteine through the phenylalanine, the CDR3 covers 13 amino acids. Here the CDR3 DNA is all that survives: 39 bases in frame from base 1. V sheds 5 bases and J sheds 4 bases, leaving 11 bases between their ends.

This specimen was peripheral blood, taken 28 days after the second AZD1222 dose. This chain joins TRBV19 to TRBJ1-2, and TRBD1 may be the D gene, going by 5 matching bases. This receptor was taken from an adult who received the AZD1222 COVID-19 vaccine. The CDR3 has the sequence CASSQQGFYGYTF. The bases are TGTGCCAGTAGTCAGCAGGGATTCTATGGCTACACCTTC.